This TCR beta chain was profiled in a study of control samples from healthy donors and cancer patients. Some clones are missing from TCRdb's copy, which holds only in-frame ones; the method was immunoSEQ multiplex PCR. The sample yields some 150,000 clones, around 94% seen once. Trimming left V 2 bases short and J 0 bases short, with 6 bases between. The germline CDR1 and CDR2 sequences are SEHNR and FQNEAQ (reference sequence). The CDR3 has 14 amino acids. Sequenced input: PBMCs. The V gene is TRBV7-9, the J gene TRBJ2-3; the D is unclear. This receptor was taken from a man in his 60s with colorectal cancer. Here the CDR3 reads CASSLYPSTDTQYF. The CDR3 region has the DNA TGTGCCAGCAGCTTATACCCTAGCACAGATACGCAGTATTTT. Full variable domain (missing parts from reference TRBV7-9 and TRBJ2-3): DTGVSQNPRHKITKRGQNVTFRCDPISEHNRLYWYRQTLGQGPEFLTYFQNEAQLEKSRLLSDRFSAERPKGSFSTLEIQRTEQGDSAMYLCASSLYPSTDTQYFGPGTRLTVL.